The clone carrying this T cell receptor beta chain was detected a few times. Its antigen is as yet unknown. V lost 8 bases to trimming and J lost 9 bases, with 14 bases between them. The CDR3 loop spans 11 amino acids. CDR1 is SQVTM and CDR2 is ANQGSEA in the germline V gene. This sample is drawn from a study of response to subunit inactivated influenza vaccine. Study results and caveats: Few additional T cells are recruited per seasonal influenza vaccination, authors suggested.

TCRdb reprocessed the RT-PCR reads via MiXCR and lists one record per CDR3 protein. This sample has 550,000 to 800,000 distinct CDR3 sequences, with about 14% found just once. V and J are TRBV29-1 and TRBJ2-1; no reliable D call. The TCR sequence derives from a man aged 45-65 years who received an inactivated influenza vaccine. The sample consisted of PBMCs from blood, taken 14 to 15 days before vaccination. The CDR3 here is CSFVFWGEQFF. The DNA of the CDR3 is TGCAGCTTCGTGTTTTGGGGTGAGCAGTTCTTC.